This is a list of T cell receptor beta chains from one sample in a study of T-cell reconstitution after alpha-beta-depleted transplantation in children. In TCRdb, the PCR reads were re-called with MiXCR into one record per CDR3 protein. Found here are 610,000 or so distinct CDR3 sequences, 25% to 30% of them singletons; the top ten hold under 45%. The sequences come from PBMCs, collected before TCRalphabeta/CD19-depleted stem cell transplant. The receptors originated from a boy younger than two with Wiskott-Aldrich syndrome, due to receive a stem cell transplant. Both conserved end residues are part of each CDR3. Each record gives: CDR3 DNA, CDR3 protein, V gene, clone size, J gene, D gene. The D gene is left open where the match is weak. Expanded clones are given a class, and other clones once, few, many or no size at all.

CDR3 DNA: TGTGCCAGCAGTGAGGGACAGGGTAATTCACCCCTCCACTTT
CDR3 protein: CASSEGQGNSPLHF
V gene: TRBV27
clone size: few
J gene: TRBJ1-6
D gene: TRBD1

CDR3 DNA: TGCAGTGCTAGAGATAGGAAGCGGACAGGATCGACAGATACGCAGTATTTT
CDR3 protein: CSARDRKRTGSTDTQYF
V gene: TRBV20-1
clone size: -
J gene: TRBJ2-3
D gene: TRBD1

CDR3 DNA: TGCAGTGCTAGAGATCTGGTTGGACTAGCGGGGGGTCTTTCCTACAATGAGCAGTTCTTC
CDR3 protein: CSARDLVGLAGGLSYNEQFF
V gene: TRBV20-1
clone size: few
J gene: TRBJ2-1
D gene: TRBD2

CDR3 DNA: TGTGCCAGCAGCCTGTACAGGGAGGTTCAGTACTTC
CDR3 protein: CASSLYREVQYF
V gene: TRBV4-2
clone size: few
J gene: TRBJ2-4
D gene: -

CDR3 DNA: TGTGCCACCGCCTACAGGGGTTTACCTGGCAATGAGCAGTTCTTC
CDR3 protein: CATAYRGLPGNEQFF
V gene: TRBV24-1
clone size: -
J gene: TRBJ2-1
D gene: TRBD1

CDR3 DNA: TGTGCCAGCAGTGCGGGGACAGGGTTTTACTACGAGCAGTACTTC
CDR3 protein: CASSAGTGFYYEQYF
V gene: TRBV6-2/TRBV6-3
clone size: -
J gene: TRBJ2-7
D gene: TRBD1

CDR3 DNA: TGTGCCAGCAGCCAAGAATTCGGACTAGCGGAATTCGGGACCCAGTACTTC
CDR3 protein: CASSQEFGLAEFGTQYF
V gene: TRBV4-2
clone size: -
J gene: TRBJ2-5
D gene: TRBD2

CDR3 DNA: TGTGCCAGTAGTACTACGGGGACCTATGTAGCGGGAGAGGCTTACAATGAGCAGTTCTTC
CDR3 protein: CASSTTGTYVAGEAYNEQFF
V gene: TRBV19
clone size: -
J gene: TRBJ2-1
D gene: TRBD2

CDR3 DNA: TGTGCCAGCAGCGCCCTATCCGGTGGGGGTAATTCACCCCTCCACTTT
CDR3 protein: CASSALSGGGNSPLHF
V gene: TRBV7-9
clone size: -
J gene: TRBJ1-6
D gene: -

CDR3 DNA: TGCAGTGCTATGGGGGAGACCCAGTACTTC
CDR3 protein: CSAMGETQYF
V gene: TRBV20-1
clone size: few
J gene: TRBJ2-5
D gene: -

CDR3 DNA: TGTGCCAGCAGCCTCCGACAGGGCATTGAAGTTTTCTTT
CDR3 protein: CASSLRQGIEVFF
V gene: TRBV7-2
clone size: once
J gene: TRBJ1-1
D gene: TRBD1

CDR3 DNA: TGTGCCAGCAGCTTTAAGTCCGACAGCAATCAGCCCCAGCATTTT
CDR3 protein: CASSFKSDSNQPQHF
V gene: TRBV7-2
clone size: -
J gene: TRBJ1-5
D gene: -

CDR3 DNA: TGTGCCAGCAGCTTATTAGGGGGGTCGACTGAAGCTTTCTTT
CDR3 protein: CASSLLGGSTEAFF
V gene: TRBV11-1
clone size: few
J gene: TRBJ1-1
D gene: -

CDR3 DNA: TGCGCCAGCAGCTCCGGACTAGCGGGAACCCCCTACGAGCAGTACTTC
CDR3 protein: CASSSGLAGTPYEQYF
V gene: TRBV5-1
clone size: -
J gene: TRBJ2-7
D gene: TRBD2

CDR3 DNA: TGTGCCAGCAGCTTAGTATCCGCGGCAGATACGCAGTATTTT
CDR3 protein: CASSLVSAADTQYF
V gene: TRBV7-8
clone size: -
J gene: TRBJ2-3
D gene: -

CDR3 DNA: TGCAGTGCTAGAGATCGGTCTTCTAGGGGAGATACGCAGTATTTT
CDR3 protein: CSARDRSSRGDTQYF
V gene: TRBV20-1
clone size: few
J gene: TRBJ2-3
D gene: -

CDR3 DNA: TGTGCCAGCAGGCGGACAGGATCCTACGAGCAGTACTTC
CDR3 protein: CASRRTGSYEQYF
V gene: TRBV12-3/TRBV12-4
clone size: many
J gene: TRBJ2-7
D gene: TRBD1

CDR3 DNA: TGCGCCAGCACCAATATGGGGCTAAGGGAGCTGTTTTTT
CDR3 protein: CASTNMGLRELFF
V gene: TRBV5-1
clone size: -
J gene: TRBJ2-2
D gene: -

CDR3 DNA: TGTGCCAGCAGCCAAGGTCGCAGGGGCTTATTGGAGACCCAGTACTTC
CDR3 protein: CASSQGRRGLLETQYF
V gene: TRBV4-2
clone size: -
J gene: TRBJ2-5
D gene: -

CDR3 DNA: TGTGCCAGCAGCGCCAAGGACAGGGTCTCCTACAATGAGCAGTTCTTC
CDR3 protein: CASSAKDRVSYNEQFF
V gene: TRBV5-5
clone size: -
J gene: TRBJ2-1
D gene: TRBD1

CDR3 DNA: TGTGCCAGCAGCCAAGGAGGGGGCGGCAGCTCCTACAATGAGCAGTTCTTC
CDR3 protein: CASSQGGGGSSYNEQFF
V gene: TRBV4-2
clone size: -
J gene: TRBJ2-1
D gene: TRBD1

CDR3 DNA: TGTGCCAGCAGCGTGGGTCCTCTTGGATCCTACAATGAGCAGTTCTTC
CDR3 protein: CASSVGPLGSYNEQFF
V gene: TRBV9
clone size: -
J gene: TRBJ2-1
D gene: -

CDR3 DNA: TGCGCCAGCAGCTTACAGCAGCCAGGAAATGAGCAGTTCTTC
CDR3 protein: CASSLQQPGNEQFF
V gene: TRBV5-1
clone size: -
J gene: TRBJ2-1
D gene: -

CDR3 DNA: TGTGCTTCAGGGAGGGTCTACGAGCAGTACTTC
CDR3 protein: CASGRVYEQYF
V gene: TRBV25-1
clone size: -
J gene: TRBJ2-7
D gene: TRBD2

CDR3 DNA: TGTGCCAGCAGCTTTAGCGGGAGCTCCTACGAGCAGTACTTC
CDR3 protein: CASSFSGSSYEQYF
V gene: TRBV12-3/TRBV12-4
clone size: many
J gene: TRBJ2-7
D gene: TRBD2

CDR3 DNA: TGTGCCACCAGTGACCCACAGCGGGACCCTAGCACAGATACGCAGTATTTT
CDR3 protein: CATSDPQRDPSTDTQYF
V gene: TRBV24-1
clone size: few
J gene: TRBJ2-3
D gene: TRBD2

CDR3 DNA: TGTGCCAGCAGCTCCGCGACAGGGGTTAGCTCCTACGAGCAGTACTTC
CDR3 protein: CASSSATGVSSYEQYF
V gene: TRBV7-8
clone size: few
J gene: TRBJ2-7
D gene: TRBD1

CDR3 DNA: TGCGCCAGCAGCTTGGCCATTGGGGGACAGGGGTACGAGCAGTACTTC
CDR3 protein: CASSLAIGGQGYEQYF
V gene: TRBV5-1
clone size: once
J gene: TRBJ2-7
D gene: TRBD1

CDR3 DNA: TGCGCCAGCAGCCTCGGGGATGGCGTAGTAGGCGGGGAGCTGTTTTTT
CDR3 protein: CASSLGDGVVGGELFF
V gene: TRBV5-1
clone size: many
J gene: TRBJ2-2
D gene: -

CDR3 DNA: TGTGCCAGCAGCGCCCCCCCCGGACGGTACGAGCAGTACTTC
CDR3 protein: CASSAPPGRYEQYF
V gene: TRBV12-3/TRBV12-4
clone size: few
J gene: TRBJ2-7
D gene: -

CDR3 DNA: TGCAGTGCGACCGAGGCGGGACAGATCTACGAGCAGTACTTC
CDR3 protein: CSATEAGQIYEQYF
V gene: TRBV20-1
clone size: few
J gene: TRBJ2-7
D gene: -

CDR3 DNA: TGCGCCAGCAGCCGTCTGGGGGCCTACGAGCAGTACTTC
CDR3 protein: CASSRLGAYEQYF
V gene: TRBV5-1
clone size: few
J gene: TRBJ2-7
D gene: -

CDR3 DNA: TGCAGTGCTAGAGGGACGAAGTTTTCGACAGGGGGTAGGTACAATGAGCAGTTCTTC
CDR3 protein: CSARGTKFSTGGRYNEQFF
V gene: TRBV20-1
clone size: -
J gene: TRBJ2-1
D gene: TRBD1

CDR3 DNA: TGTGCCAGCAGTTTTAGCGGATGGGGGGAGCAGTACTTC
CDR3 protein: CASSFSGWGEQYF
V gene: TRBV12-3/TRBV12-4
clone size: -
J gene: TRBJ2-7
D gene: -

CDR3 DNA: TGCAGTGCTAGGGGAGCGGGAGGGCCCGTCGAGCAGTACTTC
CDR3 protein: CSARGAGGPVEQYF
V gene: TRBV20-1
clone size: -
J gene: TRBJ2-7
D gene: TRBD2

CDR3 DNA: TGTGCCAGCAGCTTATCACTAGGACTTGAGCAGTTCTTC
CDR3 protein: CASSLSLGLEQFF
V gene: TRBV11-2
clone size: -
J gene: TRBJ2-1
D gene: -

CDR3 DNA: TGTGCCAGCAGCCCTGGGCGCGGTCCTCCTTATGGCTACACCTTC
CDR3 protein: CASSPGRGPPYGYTF
V gene: TRBV7-2
clone size: -
J gene: TRBJ1-2
D gene: -

CDR3 DNA: TGTGCCATCAGTGAGCCGGGGACTTCCCAAGAGACCCAGTACTTC
CDR3 protein: CAISEPGTSQETQYF
V gene: TRBV10-3
clone size: -
J gene: TRBJ2-5
D gene: -

CDR3 DNA: TGTGCCAGCAAATGGGGAGTAGAATCACCCCTCCACTTT
CDR3 protein: CASKWGVESPLHF
V gene: TRBV6-1
clone size: few
J gene: TRBJ1-6
D gene: -

CDR3 DNA: TGTGCCACCAGTGAAGGGGGCGGTAATGAAAAACTGTTTTTT
CDR3 protein: CATSEGGGNEKLFF
V gene: TRBV24-1
clone size: -
J gene: TRBJ1-4
D gene: TRBD1